This TCR beta chain appears in the sequencing data of a study of control samples from healthy donors and cancer patients. This clone has only a few counts. This CDR3 comprises 15 residues. Germline CDR1 reads SEHNR; CDR2 reads FQNEAQ (reference sequence). Trimming removed 5 bases from V and 0 bases from J; junction bases left unmatched: 4. The protocol was immunoSEQ multiplex PCR, while the TCRdb copy is restricted to in-frame clones and leaves out a portion. The sample holds around 92,000 clones; roughly 78% are singletons and the top ten take approximately 2%. This chain connects TRBV7-9 to TRBJ1-3; 7 nucleotides align to TRBD1. This clonotype originated in a man aged 55 to 70 in good health. The specimen sequenced was blood. CDR3 in amino acids: CASSRDSLSGNTIYF. CDR3 DNA: TGTGCCAGCAGCCGGGACAGTCTCTCTGGAAACACCATATATTTT.